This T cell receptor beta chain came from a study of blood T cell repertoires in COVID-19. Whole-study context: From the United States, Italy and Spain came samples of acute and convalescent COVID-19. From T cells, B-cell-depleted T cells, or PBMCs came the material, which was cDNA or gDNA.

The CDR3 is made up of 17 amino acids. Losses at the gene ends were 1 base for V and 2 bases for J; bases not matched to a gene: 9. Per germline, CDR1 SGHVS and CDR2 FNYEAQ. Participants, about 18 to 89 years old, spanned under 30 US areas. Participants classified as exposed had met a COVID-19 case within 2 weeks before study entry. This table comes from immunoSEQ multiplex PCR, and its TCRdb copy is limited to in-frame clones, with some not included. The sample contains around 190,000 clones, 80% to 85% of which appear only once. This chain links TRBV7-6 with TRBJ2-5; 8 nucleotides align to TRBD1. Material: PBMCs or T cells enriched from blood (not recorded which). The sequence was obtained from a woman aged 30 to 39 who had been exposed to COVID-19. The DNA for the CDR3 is TGTGCCAGCAGCTTAGTCACGGACAGGGAAGGGCAAGAGACCCAGTACTTC. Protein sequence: CASSLVTDREGQETQYF.